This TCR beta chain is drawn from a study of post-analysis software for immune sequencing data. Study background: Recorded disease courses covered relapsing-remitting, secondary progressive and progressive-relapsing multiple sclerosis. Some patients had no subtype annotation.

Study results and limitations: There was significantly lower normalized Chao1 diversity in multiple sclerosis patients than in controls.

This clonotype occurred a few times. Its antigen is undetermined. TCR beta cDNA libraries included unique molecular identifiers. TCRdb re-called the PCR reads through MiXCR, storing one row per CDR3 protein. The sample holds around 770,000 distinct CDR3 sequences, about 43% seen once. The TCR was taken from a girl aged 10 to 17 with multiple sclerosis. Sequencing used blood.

Here the CDR3 DNA reads TGTGCCAGCAGCCAAGGGGTTGTGAGACAGATCAATGAGCAGTTCTTC. Its translation: CASSQGVVRQINEQFF. J is TRBJ2-1 and V is TRBV14, with D perhaps matching TRBD1 (5 bases). CDR3 length: 16 residues. Germline CDR1 reads SGHDN; CDR2 reads FVKESK. V was trimmed by 1 base and J by 6 bases, leaving 16 bases between them.